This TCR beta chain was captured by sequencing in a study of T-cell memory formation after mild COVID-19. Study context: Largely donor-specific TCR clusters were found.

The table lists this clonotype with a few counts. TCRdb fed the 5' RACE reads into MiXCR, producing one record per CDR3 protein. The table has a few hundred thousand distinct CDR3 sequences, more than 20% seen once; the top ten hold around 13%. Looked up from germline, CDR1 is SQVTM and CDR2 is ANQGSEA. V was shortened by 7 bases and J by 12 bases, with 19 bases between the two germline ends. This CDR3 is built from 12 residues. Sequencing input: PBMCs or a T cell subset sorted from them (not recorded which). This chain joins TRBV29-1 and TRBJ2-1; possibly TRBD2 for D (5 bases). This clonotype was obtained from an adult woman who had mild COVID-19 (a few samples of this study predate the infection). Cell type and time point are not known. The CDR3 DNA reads TGCAGCGCCGTCGGACCGCCGGGGTGGCAGTTCTTC. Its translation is CSAVGPPGWQFF.